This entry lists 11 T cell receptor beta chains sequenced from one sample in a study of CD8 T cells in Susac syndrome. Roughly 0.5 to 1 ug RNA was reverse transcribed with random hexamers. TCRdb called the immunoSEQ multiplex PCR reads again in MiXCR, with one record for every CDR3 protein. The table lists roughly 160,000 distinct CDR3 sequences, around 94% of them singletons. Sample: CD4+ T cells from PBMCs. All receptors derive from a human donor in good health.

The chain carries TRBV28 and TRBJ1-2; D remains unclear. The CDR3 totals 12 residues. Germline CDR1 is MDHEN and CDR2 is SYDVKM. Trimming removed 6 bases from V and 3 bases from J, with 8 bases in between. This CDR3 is CASSLKYYGYTF. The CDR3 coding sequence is TGTGCCAGCAGCCTGAAATACTATGGCTACACCTTC.

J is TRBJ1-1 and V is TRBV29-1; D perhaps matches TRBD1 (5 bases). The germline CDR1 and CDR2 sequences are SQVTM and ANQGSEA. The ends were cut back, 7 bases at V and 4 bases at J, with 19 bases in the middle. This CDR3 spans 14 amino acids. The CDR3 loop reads CSGLWRSGGTEAFF. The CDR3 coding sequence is TGCAGCGGGCTGTGGAGGTCGGGGGGCACTGAAGCTTTCTTT.

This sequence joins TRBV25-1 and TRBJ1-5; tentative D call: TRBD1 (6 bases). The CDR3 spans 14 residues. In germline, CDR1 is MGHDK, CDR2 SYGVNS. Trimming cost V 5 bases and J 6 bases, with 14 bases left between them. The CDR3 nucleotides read TGTGCCAGCAGTCGATCAGGGGCTGGTCAGCCCCAGCATTTT. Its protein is CASSRSGAGQPQHF.

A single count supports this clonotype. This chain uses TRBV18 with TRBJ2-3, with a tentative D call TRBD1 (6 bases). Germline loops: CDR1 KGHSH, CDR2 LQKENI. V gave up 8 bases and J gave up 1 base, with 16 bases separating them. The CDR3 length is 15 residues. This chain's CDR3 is CASAELQGRTDTQYF. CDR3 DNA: TGTGCCAGCGCGGAATTACAGGGACGCACAGATACGCAGTATTTT.

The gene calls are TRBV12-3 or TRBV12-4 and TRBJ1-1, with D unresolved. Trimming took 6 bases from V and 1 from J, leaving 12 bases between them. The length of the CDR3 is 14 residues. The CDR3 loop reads CASRDWTENTEAFF. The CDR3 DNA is TGTGCCAGCAGGGATTGGACGGAGAACACTGAAGCTTTCTTT.

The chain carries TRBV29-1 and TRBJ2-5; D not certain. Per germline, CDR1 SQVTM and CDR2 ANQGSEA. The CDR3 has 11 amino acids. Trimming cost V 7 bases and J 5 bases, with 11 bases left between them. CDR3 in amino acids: CSAVTWETQYF. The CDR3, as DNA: TGCAGCGCCGTAACATGGGAGACCCAGTACTTC.

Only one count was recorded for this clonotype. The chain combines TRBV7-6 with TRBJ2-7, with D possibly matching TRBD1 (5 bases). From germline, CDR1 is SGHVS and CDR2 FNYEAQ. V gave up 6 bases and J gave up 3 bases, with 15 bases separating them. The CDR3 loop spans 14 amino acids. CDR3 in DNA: TGTGCCAGCAGTCCTACAGGCCTCGGCTACGAGCAGTACTTC. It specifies CASSPTGLGYEQYF.

The CDR3 DNA follows: TGTGCCAGCTCACCTGTACAGAACTCCTACAATGAGCAGTTCTTC. Its protein product is CASSPVQNSYNEQFF. The chain joins TRBV18 to TRBJ2-1, with D uncertain. Germline CDR1 and CDR2: KGHSH and LQKENI. Trimming cost V 3 bases and J 0 bases, with 9 bases left between them. This CDR3 contains 15 residues.

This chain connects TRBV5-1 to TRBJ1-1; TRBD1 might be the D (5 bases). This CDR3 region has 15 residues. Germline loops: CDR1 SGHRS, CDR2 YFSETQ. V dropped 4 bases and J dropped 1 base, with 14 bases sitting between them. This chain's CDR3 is CASSPDGGANTEAFF. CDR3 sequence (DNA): TGCGCCAGCAGCCCGGATGGGGGAGCGAACACTGAAGCTTTCTTT.

The CDR3, as DNA: TGTGCCAGCAGTTTATACGGGTCAACCAAAAACATTCAGTACTTC. It codes for CASSLYGSTKNIQYF. The V call is TRBV28, the J call TRBJ2-4; D not certain. CDR3 length equals 15 residues. The ends were cut back, 1 base at V and 2 bases at J, with 9 bases in the middle. Germline V gene sequence: CDR1 MDHEN, CDR2 SYDVKM.

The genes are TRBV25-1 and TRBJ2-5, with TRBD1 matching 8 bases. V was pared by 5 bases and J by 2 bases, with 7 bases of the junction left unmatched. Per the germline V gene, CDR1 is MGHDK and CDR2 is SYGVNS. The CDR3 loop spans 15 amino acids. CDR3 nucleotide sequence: TGTGCCAGCAGTATCCCAGGGGGCAAGCAAGAGACCCAGTACTTC. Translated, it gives CASSIPGGKQETQYF.